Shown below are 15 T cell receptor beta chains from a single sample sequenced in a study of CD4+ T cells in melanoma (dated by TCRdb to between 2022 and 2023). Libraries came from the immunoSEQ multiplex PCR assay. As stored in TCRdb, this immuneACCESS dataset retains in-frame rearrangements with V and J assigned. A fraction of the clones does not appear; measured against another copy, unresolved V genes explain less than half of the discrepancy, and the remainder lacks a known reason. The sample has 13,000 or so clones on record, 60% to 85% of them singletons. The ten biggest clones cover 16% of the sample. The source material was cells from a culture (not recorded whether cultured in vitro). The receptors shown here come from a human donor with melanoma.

The CDR3 protein is CSAGQGGSYGYTF. CDR3 DNA sequence: TGCAGCGCTGGACAGGGCGGGAGCTATGGCTACACCTTC. The chain employs TRBV29-1 and TRBJ1-2; 8 bases agree with TRBD1. Germline CDR1 reads SQVTM; CDR2 reads ANQGSEA. The CDR3 is 13 residues long. With 7 bases clipped from V and 4 bases from J, the junction kept 8 bases outside the gene matches.

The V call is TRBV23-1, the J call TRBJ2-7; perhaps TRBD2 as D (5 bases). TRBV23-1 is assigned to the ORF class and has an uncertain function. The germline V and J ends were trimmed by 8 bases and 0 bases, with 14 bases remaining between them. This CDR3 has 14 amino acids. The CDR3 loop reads CASVEVRTSYEQYF. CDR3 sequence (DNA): TGCGCCAGCGTGGAGGTCCGAACCTCCTACGAGCAGTACTTC.

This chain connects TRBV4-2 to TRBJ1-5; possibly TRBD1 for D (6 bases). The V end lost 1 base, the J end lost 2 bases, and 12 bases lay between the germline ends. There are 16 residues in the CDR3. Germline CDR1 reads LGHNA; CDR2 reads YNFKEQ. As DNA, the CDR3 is TGTGCCAGCAGCCAAGTCGGACAGAAGGGCAATCAGCCCCAGCATTTT. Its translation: CASSQVGQKGNQPQHF.

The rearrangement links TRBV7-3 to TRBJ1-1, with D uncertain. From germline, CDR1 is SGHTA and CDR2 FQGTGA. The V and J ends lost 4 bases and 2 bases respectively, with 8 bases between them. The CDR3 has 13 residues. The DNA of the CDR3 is TGTGCCAGCAGCTACCTGGCTAACACTGAAGCTTTCTTT. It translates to CASSYLANTEAFF.

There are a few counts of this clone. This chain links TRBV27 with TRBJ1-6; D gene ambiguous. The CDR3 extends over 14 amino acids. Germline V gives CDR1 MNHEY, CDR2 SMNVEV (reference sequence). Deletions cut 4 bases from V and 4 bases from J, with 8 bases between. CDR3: CASSSEGYNSPLHF. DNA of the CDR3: TGTGCCAGCAGTTCTGAGGGTTATAATTCACCCCTCCACTTT.

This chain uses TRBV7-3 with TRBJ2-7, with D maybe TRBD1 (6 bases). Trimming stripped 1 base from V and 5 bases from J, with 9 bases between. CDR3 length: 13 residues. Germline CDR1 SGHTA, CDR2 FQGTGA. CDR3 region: CASSLNRVNEQYF. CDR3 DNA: TGTGCCAGCAGCTTAAACAGGGTCAACGAGCAGTACTTC.

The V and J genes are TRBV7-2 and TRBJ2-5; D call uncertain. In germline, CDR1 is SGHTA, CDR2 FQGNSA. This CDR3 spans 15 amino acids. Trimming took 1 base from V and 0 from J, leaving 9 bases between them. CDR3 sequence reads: CASSLGSWYQETQYF. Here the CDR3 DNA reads TGTGCCAGCAGCTTAGGCAGCTGGTACCAAGAGACCCAGTACTTC.

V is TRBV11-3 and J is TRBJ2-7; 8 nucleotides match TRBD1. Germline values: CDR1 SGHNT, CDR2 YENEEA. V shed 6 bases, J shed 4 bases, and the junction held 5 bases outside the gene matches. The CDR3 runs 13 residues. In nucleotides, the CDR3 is TGTGCCAGCAGTCAGGGGGCGAGGTACGAGCAGTACTTC. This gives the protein CASSQGARYEQYF.

This CDR3 is CASSRDREHYGYTF. In nucleotides, the CDR3 is TGTGCCAGCAGCAGGGACAGGGAGCACTATGGCTACACCTTC. The chain recombines TRBV5-6 with TRBJ1-2, with TRBD1 matching over 9 bases. V was pared by 4 bases and J by 3 bases, with 4 bases of the junction left unmatched. CDR3 length: 14 residues. Germline V gene data show CDR1 as SGHDT and CDR2 as YYEEEE.

CDR3 in DNA: TGTGCCAGCAGCTTAGAACTAGCGGGGACCTACAATGAGCAGTTCTTC. It translates to CASSLELAGTYNEQFF. V usage is TRBV7-6 and J usage is TRBJ2-1; 10 positions match TRBD2. V dropped 1 base and J dropped 2; count of bases not matched to a gene: 2. The CDR3 consists of 16 residues. Germline V gene sequence: CDR1 SGHVS, CDR2 FNYEAQ.

CDR3 residues: CASRTGEGTGELFF. The CDR3 DNA follows: TGTGCCAGCCGGACAGGGGAAGGGACCGGGGAGCTGTTTTTT. The rearrangement joins TRBV2 to TRBJ2-2, with 9 bases that match TRBD1. V lost 8 bases to trimming and J lost 5 bases; unmatched junction nucleotides: 6. From germline, CDR1 is SNHLY and CDR2 FYNNEI. The CDR3 is made up of 14 amino acids.

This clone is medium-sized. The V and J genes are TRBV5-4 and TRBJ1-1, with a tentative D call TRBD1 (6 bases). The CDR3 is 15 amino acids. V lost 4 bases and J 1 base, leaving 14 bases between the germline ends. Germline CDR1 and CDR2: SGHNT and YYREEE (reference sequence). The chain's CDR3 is CASSQGGGWNTEAFF. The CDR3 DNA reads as TGTGCCAGCAGCCAAGGGGGGGGATGGAACACTGAAGCTTTCTTT.

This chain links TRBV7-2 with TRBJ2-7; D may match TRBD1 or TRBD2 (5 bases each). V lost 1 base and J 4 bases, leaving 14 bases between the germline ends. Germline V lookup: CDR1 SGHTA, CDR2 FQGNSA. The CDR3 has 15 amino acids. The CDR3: CASSLVASGHYEQYF. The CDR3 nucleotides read TGTGCCAGCAGCTTAGTCGCCAGCGGACATTACGAGCAGTACTTC.

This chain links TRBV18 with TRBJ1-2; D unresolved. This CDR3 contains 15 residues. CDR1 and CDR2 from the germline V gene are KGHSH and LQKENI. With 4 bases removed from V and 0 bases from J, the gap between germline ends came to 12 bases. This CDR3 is CASSQTAESNYGYTF. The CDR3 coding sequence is TGTGCCAGCTCACAAACGGCAGAGTCTAACTATGGCTACACCTTC. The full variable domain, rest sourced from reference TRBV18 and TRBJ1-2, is NAGVMQNPRHLVRRRGQEARLRCSPMKGHSHVYWYRQLPEEGLKFMVYLQKENIIDESGMPKERFSAEFPKEGPSILRIQQVVRGDSAAYFCASSQTAESNYGYTFGSGTRLTVV.

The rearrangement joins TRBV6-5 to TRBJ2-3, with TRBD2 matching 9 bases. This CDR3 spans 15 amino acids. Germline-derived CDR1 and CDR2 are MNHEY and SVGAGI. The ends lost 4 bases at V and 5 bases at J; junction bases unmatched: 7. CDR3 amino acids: CASSSVAGVGDTQYF. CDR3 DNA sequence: TGTGCCAGCAGTTCAGTAGCGGGGGTGGGAGATACGCAGTATTTT.